This T cell receptor beta chain was captured by sequencing in a study of early stage breast cancer tumors. Overall study context: Eight ER+/PR+/HER2- tumors were invasive ductal; four were invasive lobular. Findings and caveats of the study: Blood repertoires resembled normal breast more than tumor.

Clones were sequenced by immunoSEQ multiplex PCR, and TCRdb holds only the in-frame ones, with some missing. In the table there are 25,000 to 35,000 clones, roughly 80% of which are singletons. Trimming took off 5 bases at V and 0 bases at J, with 9 bases between the two ends. The CDR3 length is 14 residues. Germline-derived CDR1 and CDR2 are SGHTA and FQGNSA. Regarding this clone: Its antigen is unknown.

This clonotype was obtained from a person in their sixties or seventies with breast cancer. Input material: blood. V and J are TRBV7-2 and TRBJ2-3; tentative D call: TRBD1 (6 bases). The DNA for the CDR3 is TGTGCCAGCAGCCTTCAGGGGAGCACAGATACGCAGTATTTT. The encoded protein is CASSLQGSTDTQYF.